This T cell receptor beta chain originates from a study of T-cell memory formation after mild COVID-19. TCRdb re-derived calls from the 5' RACE reads in MiXCR, one entry per CDR3 protein. The repertoire holds fewer than 550,000 distinct CDR3 sequences, with roughly 20% as singletons. There are 13 residues in the CDR3. J gave up 8 bases and V 6 bases, and 7 bases lay outside the gene matches. Looked up from germline, CDR1 is SGHRS and CDR2 is YFSETQ. This sequence originates from an adult woman who had mild COVID-19 (a few samples of this study predate the infection). Cell type and time point are not known. Sequencing was performed on PBMCs or a T cell subset sorted from them (not recorded which). The chain joins TRBV5-1 to TRBJ2-1, with TRBD2 matching over 8 bases. CDR3 nucleotide sequence: TGCGCCAGCACCCTCATCGGGAGGGATGAGCAGTTCTTC. It encodes CASTLIGRDEQFF. Combining the CDR3 with reference TRBV5-1 and TRBJ2-1 gives the whole variable domain KAGVTQTPRYLIKTRGQQVTLSCSPISGHRSVSWYQQTPGQGLQFLFEYFSETQRNKGNFPGRFSGRQFSNSRSEMNVSTLELGDSALYLCASTLIGRDEQFFGPGTRLTVL.